The 20 T cell receptor beta chains reported below all come from one sample, sequenced in a study. TCRdb re-called the RT-PCR reads through MiXCR, storing one row per CDR3 protein. Of about 680,000 distinct CDR3 sequences in the sample, about 14% are singletons; the top ten hold roughly 3.9%. Material: memory CD4+ T cells from blood. All receptors derive from a female donor in good health, serving as a healthy control.

This clonotype was recorded a few times. The chain recombines TRBV11-2 with TRBJ2-1; D is ambiguous. Trimming shortened V by 1 base and J by 2 bases, and 6 bases separated the two germline ends. The germline V gene has CDR1 SGHAT and CDR2 FQNNGV. The CDR3 extends over 14 amino acids. As DNA, the CDR3 is TGTGCCAGCAGCTTAGTTCCGGCCTACAATGAGCAGTTCTTC. Translation: CASSLVPAYNEQFF.

CDR3 region: CASSVTGDREQYF. Here the CDR3 DNA reads TGTGCCAGCAGCGTGACAGGGGATCGCGAGCAGTACTTC. The V and J genes are TRBV14 and TRBJ2-7; 8 nucleotides line up with TRBD1. Germline V gene data show CDR1 as SGHDN and CDR2 as FVKESK. This CDR3 has 13 residues. Unmatched junction bases numbered 6, after V lost 5 bases and J lost 6 bases.

The chain couples TRBV6-2 or TRBV6-3 to TRBJ1-4; TRBD1 matches 8 bases. The CDR3 loop spans 16 amino acids. V was pared by 2 bases and J by 6 bases, with 8 bases of the junction left unmatched. Germline V lookup: CDR1 MNHEY, CDR2 SVGEGT. CDR3 coding DNA: TGTGCCAGCAGTTACGACGACAGGGGTTTGGATGAAAAACTGTTTTTT. Encoded protein: CASSYDDRGLDEKLFF.

This clonotype came up a few times. This chain uses TRBV7-4 with TRBJ1-5; maybe TRBD1 (5 bases). The CDR3 is 17 residues long. Germline V gene lookup returns CDR1 SGHVT and CDR2 SQSDAQ. Trimming shortened V by 0 bases and J by 0 bases, and 12 bases separated the two germline ends. DNA of the CDR3: TGTGCCAGCAGCTTAGCCCGGACAACTTATAGCAATCAGCCCCAGCATTTT. Translation gives CASSLARTTYSNQPQHF.

This clonotype was recorded at least ten times. This chain joins TRBV29-1 and TRBJ1-1; possibly TRBD1 for D (5 bases). Germline CDR1 reads SQVTM; CDR2 reads ANQGSEA. V gave up 3 bases and J gave up 10 bases, with 18 bases separating them. This CDR3 contains 13 residues. The CDR3 nucleotides read TGCAGCGTTGACACGGGTCAGGGCCGCGGAGCTTTCTTT. Translated: CSVDTGQGRGAFF.

This clonotype appeared a few times. The genes are TRBV12-3 or TRBV12-4 and TRBJ2-7; 10 bases align to TRBD2. This CDR3 spans 15 amino acids. Germline trimming cut 3 bases from V and 4 bases from J; bases unmatched to any gene: 6. The CDR3 coding sequence is TGTGCCAGCAGTTTTTCGCCTAGCGGGAGTTACGAGCAGTACTTC. It codes for CASSFSPSGSYEQYF.

In this sample, this clonotype turned up a few times. This chain joins TRBV5-1 and TRBJ2-4, with no clear D. V was shortened by 4 bases and J by 0 bases, with 8 bases between the two germline ends. Per the germline V gene, CDR1 is SGHRS and CDR2 is YFSETQ. The CDR3 covers 14 residues. CDR3 DNA sequence: TGCGCCAGCAGCCCGATCGTAGCCAAAAACATTCAGTACTTC. Protein sequence: CASSPIVAKNIQYF.

This clonotype was counted ten times or more. Here the CDR3 reads CASSHRQGDSPLHF. The CDR3 bases are TGTGCCAGCAGCCATAGACAGGGGGATTCACCCCTCCACTTT. V usage is TRBV4-2 and J usage is TRBJ1-6; 9 nucleotides agree with TRBD1. Trimming took 3 bases from V and 8 from J; bases not matched to a gene: 2. CDR3 size: 14 residues. In germline, CDR1 is LGHNA, CDR2 YNFKEQ.

In its sample, this clonotype was seen many times. The chain is built from TRBV4-3 and TRBJ2-3; D not certain. Germline lookup yields CDR1 LGHNA and CDR2 YSLEER. V was cut by 0 bases and J by 5 bases, with 6 bases left in between. This CDR3 has 13 amino acids. The CDR3 loop reads CASSQESRDTQYF. In DNA form, the CDR3 reads TGCGCCAGCAGCCAAGAGTCGAGAGATACGCAGTATTTT.

As to this clonotype: A much larger clone is a single base away; this may be a read error. J is TRBJ2-1 and V is TRBV5-1, with a tentative D call TRBD2 (6 bases). The V end lost 4 bases, the J end lost 6 bases, and 23 bases lay between the germline ends. The CDR3 runs 17 residues. Germline V gene sequence: CDR1 SGHRS, CDR2 YFSETQ. CDR3 sequence (DNA): TGCGCCAGCAGCGCGGGGTCGGGGGTATGTACAAGCAATGAGCAGTTCTTC. Its translation: CASSAGSGVCTSNEQFF.

V is TRBV14 and J is TRBJ2-7; D is possibly TRBD1 (5 bases). V lost 6 bases and J lost 9, with 24 bases in between. The CDR3 is 15 amino acids. Germline V CDR1 and CDR2: SGHDN, FVKESK. Written as DNA, the CDR3 is TGTGCCAGCAGTCTGAATCGACAGTCCTGGCTACGGCAGTACTTC. This codes for CASSLNRQSWLRQYF. Full variable domain (outside the CDR3, taken from reference TRBV14 and TRBJ2-7): EAGVTQFPSHSVIEKGQTVTLRCDPISGHDNLYWYRRVMGKEIKFLLHFVKESKQDESGMPNNRFLAERTGGTYSTLKVQPAELEDSGVYFCASSLNRQSWLRQYFGPGTRLTVT.

The chain employs TRBV20-1 and TRBJ2-1; 8 bases fit TRBD2. The trim removed 4 bases at V and 3 bases at J, leaving 8 bases unmatched. Looked up from germline, CDR1 is DFQATT and CDR2 is SNEGSKA (reference sequence). The CDR3 runs 15 residues. DNA of the CDR3: TGCAGTGCTAATGGGATAGCGGGACTCTACAATGAGCAGTTCTTC. Translating it yields CSANGIAGLYNEQFF.

This clonotype was observed a handful of times. This rearrangement joins TRBV12-3 or TRBV12-4 to TRBJ2-1; 10 nucleotides align to TRBD2. After removal of 7 bases from V and 7 bases from J, the junction contained 10 bases not matched to a gene. This CDR3 has 15 residues. CDR3 residues: CASTPLAGVRNEQFF. The CDR3 region has the DNA TGTGCCAGCACCCCCCTAGCGGGAGTTCGTAATGAGCAGTTCTTC.

This clonotype was found a few times. This sequence joins TRBV11-2 and TRBJ2-1; TRBD2 matches at 11 bases. The CDR3 contains 14 residues. Germline V lookup: CDR1 SGHAT, CDR2 FQNNGV. Trimming took 4 bases from V and 8 from J; bases not matched to a gene: 4. The CDR3 nucleotides are TGTGCCAGCAGCTCGACTAGCGGGAACTATGAGCAGTTCTTC. Translation: CASSSTSGNYEQFF.

This clonotype occurred many times. The chain employs TRBV4-1 and TRBJ2-1; 11 bases match TRBD2. Germline V gene data show CDR1 as MGHRA and CDR2 as YSYEKL. The junction had 11 bases not matched to a gene; V was cut back by 4 bases and J by 3 bases. The length of the CDR3 is 18 residues. CDR3 protein: CASSPLVTSGDRYNEQFF. The CDR3 nucleotides read TGCGCCAGCAGCCCGCTAGTGACTAGCGGGGACCGCTACAATGAGCAGTTCTTC.

This clonotype was seen many times. This chain joins TRBV7-2 and TRBJ1-2, with 8 bases matching TRBD1. The CDR3 sequence is 13 residues long. Germline loops: CDR1 SGHTA, CDR2 FQGNSA. With V trimmed by 5 bases and J by 6 bases, 5 bases remained unmatched. The CDR3 is CASSPGQGDGYTF. The CDR3 coding sequence is TGTGCCAGCAGCCCCGGACAGGGAGATGGCTACACCTTC.

This clonotype was counted many times. The junction shows a germline mismatch at one end, possibly a read error. The chain uses TRBV7-7 and TRBJ2-3, with TRBD2 identical over 15 bases. The CDR3 contains 17 residues. The germline gives CDR1 SSHAT, CDR2 FNYEAQ (reference sequence). The CDR3 DNA reads TGTGCTAGCAGCCCCGGGACTAGCGGGAGGCGCACAGATACGCAGTATTTT. This sequence encodes CASSPGTSGRRTDTQYF.

The chain is built from TRBV6-5 and TRBJ1-2; TRBD1 matches 10 bases. This CDR3 comprises 13 residues. Germline V lookup: CDR1 MNHEY, CDR2 SVGAGI. After removal of 4 bases from V and 8 bases from J, the junction contained 4 bases not matched to a gene. CDR3 DNA: TGTGCCAGCAGTTCTCGGACAGGGGGAGGCTACACCTTC. The encoded protein is CASSSRTGGGYTF.

This clonotype was counted ten times or more. The V and J genes are TRBV27 and TRBJ2-1, with 9 bases lining up with TRBD2. Germline CDR1 MNHEY, CDR2 SMNVEV (reference sequence). The V gene end was trimmed by 2 bases and the J gene end by 6 bases; junction bases not matched to a gene: 5. The CDR3 has 15 residues. The DNA of the CDR3 is TGTGCCAGCAGTTTAAGGCTAGCGGGACTCAATGAGCAGTTCTTC. Translation gives CASSLRLAGLNEQFF.

This chain connects TRBV6-5 to TRBJ2-7, with D tentatively TRBD1 (7 bases). This CDR3 has 16 amino acids. The germline V and J ends were trimmed by 0 bases and 2 bases, with 14 bases remaining between them. Germline V gene data show CDR1 as MNHEY and CDR2 as SVGAGI. The CDR3 DNA reads TGTGCCAGCAGTTACTCATGGCAGGGGGGCACCTACGAGCAGTACTTC. Translated, it gives CASSYSWQGGTYEQYF.